This T cell receptor beta chain emerged from a study of blood T cell repertoires in COVID-19. Background on the study: The United States, Italy and Spain supplied acute and convalescent COVID-19 samples.

Clones were sequenced by immunoSEQ multiplex PCR, and TCRdb holds only the in-frame ones, with some missing. The table records approximately 360,000 clones, approximately 87% of them present only once. Enrolled through a virtual design, the participants were between roughly 18 and 90 years of age and came from about two dozen US areas. The sequenced sample was PBMCs or T cells enriched from blood (not recorded which). The source of this sequence is a man in his forties or fifties in a cohort exposed to, infected with or recovered from COVID-19 (not recorded which).

The CDR3 sequence is CASSYSVGGGEKLFF. CDR3 sequence (DNA): TGTGCCAGCAGTTACTCGGTAGGGGGCGGTGAAAAACTGTTTTTT. The V gene is TRBV6-6, the J gene TRBJ1-4; TRBD1 matches 7 bases. The CDR3 sequence is 15 residues long. With 0 bases clipped from V and 7 bases from J, the junction kept 5 bases outside the gene matches. CDR1 and CDR2 (germline): MNHNY, SVGAGI (reference sequence).